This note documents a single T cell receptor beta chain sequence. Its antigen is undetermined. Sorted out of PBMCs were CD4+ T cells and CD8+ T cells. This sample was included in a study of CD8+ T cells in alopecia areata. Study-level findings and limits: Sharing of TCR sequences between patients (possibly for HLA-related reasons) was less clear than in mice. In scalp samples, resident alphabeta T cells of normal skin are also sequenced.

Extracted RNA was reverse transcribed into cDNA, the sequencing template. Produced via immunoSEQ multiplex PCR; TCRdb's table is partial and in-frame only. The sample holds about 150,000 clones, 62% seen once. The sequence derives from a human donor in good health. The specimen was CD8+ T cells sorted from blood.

CDR3 sequence: CSVAGQGTNYGYTF. DNA for the CDR3: TGCAGCGTGGCCGGACAGGGAACGAACTATGGCTACACCTTC. The chain recombines TRBV29-1 with TRBJ1-2, with 8 bases that match TRBD1. The CDR3 covers 14 residues. Germline V gives CDR1 SQVTM, CDR2 ANQGSEA. V shed 6 bases and J 2 bases; nucleotides not matched to a gene: 8.